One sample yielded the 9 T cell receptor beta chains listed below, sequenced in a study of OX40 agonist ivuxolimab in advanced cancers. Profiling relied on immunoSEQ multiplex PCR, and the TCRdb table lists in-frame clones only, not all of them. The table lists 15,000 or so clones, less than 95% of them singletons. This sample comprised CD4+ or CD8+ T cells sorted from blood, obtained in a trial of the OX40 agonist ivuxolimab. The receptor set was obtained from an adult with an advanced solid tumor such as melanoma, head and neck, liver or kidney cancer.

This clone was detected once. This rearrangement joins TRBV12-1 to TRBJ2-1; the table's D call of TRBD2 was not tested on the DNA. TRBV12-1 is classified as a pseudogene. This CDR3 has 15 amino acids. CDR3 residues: CASSFMLAGENEQFF. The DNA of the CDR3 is TGTGCCAGCAGCTTTATGCTAGCGGGAGAAAATGAGCAGTTCTTC.

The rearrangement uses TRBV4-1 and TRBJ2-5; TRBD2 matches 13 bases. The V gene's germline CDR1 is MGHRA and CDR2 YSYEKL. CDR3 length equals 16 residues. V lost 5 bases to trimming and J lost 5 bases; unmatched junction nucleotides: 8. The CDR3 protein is CASSGGLAGVGETQYF. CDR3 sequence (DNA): TGCGCCAGCAGCGGAGGACTAGCGGGAGTAGGGGAGACCCAGTACTTC.

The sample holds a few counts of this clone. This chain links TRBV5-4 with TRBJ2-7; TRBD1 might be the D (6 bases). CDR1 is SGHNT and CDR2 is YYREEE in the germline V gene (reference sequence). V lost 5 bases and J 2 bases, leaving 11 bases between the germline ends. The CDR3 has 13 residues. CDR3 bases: TGTGCCAGCAGTGTTGGGACAACCTACGAGCAGTACTTC. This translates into CASSVGTTYEQYF.

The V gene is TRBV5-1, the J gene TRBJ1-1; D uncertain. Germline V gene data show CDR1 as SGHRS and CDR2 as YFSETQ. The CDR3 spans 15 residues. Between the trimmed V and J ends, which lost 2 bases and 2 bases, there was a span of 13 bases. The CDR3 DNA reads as TGCGCCAGCAGCTTAAACCTCCTCGGAAACACTGAAGCTTTCTTT. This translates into CASSLNLLGNTEAFF.

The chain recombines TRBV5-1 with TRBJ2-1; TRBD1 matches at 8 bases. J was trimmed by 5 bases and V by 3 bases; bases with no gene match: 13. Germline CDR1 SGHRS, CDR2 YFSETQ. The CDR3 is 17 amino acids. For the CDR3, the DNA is TGCGCCAGCAGCTCCCCACAGGGGGAGTGGGTTGACAATGAGCAGTTCTTC. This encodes CASSSPQGEWVDNEQFF.

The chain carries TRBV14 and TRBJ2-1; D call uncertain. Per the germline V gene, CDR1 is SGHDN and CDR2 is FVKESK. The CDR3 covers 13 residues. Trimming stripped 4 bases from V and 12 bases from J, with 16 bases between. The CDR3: CASSPQPTGWQFF. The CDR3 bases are TGTGCCAGCAGCCCCCAACCAACTGGATGGCAGTTCTTC.

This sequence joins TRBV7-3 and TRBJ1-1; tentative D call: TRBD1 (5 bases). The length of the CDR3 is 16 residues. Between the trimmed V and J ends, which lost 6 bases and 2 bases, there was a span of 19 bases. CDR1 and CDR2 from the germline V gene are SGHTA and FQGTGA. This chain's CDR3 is CASSTSGGIVNTEAFF. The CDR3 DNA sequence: TGTGCCAGCAGTACGTCTGGGGGTATCGTAAACACTGAAGCTTTCTTT.

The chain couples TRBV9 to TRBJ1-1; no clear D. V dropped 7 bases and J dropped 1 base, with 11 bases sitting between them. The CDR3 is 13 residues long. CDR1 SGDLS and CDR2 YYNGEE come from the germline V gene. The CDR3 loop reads CASRQYSNTEAFF. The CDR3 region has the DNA TGTGCCAGCCGGCAGTATTCGAACACTGAAGCTTTCTTT. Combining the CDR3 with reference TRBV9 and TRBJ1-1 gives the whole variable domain DSGVTQTPKHLITATGQRVTLRCSPRSGDLSVYWYQQSLDQGLQFLIQYYNGEERAKGNILERFSAQQFPDLHSELNLSSLELGDSALYFCASRQYSNTEAFFGQGTRLTVV.

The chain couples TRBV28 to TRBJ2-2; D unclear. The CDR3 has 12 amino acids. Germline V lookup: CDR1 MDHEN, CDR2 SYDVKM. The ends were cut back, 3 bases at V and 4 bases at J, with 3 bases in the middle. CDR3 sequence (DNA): TGTGCCAGCAGTTTCTCCACCGGGGAGCTGTTTTTT. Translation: CASSFSTGELFF.